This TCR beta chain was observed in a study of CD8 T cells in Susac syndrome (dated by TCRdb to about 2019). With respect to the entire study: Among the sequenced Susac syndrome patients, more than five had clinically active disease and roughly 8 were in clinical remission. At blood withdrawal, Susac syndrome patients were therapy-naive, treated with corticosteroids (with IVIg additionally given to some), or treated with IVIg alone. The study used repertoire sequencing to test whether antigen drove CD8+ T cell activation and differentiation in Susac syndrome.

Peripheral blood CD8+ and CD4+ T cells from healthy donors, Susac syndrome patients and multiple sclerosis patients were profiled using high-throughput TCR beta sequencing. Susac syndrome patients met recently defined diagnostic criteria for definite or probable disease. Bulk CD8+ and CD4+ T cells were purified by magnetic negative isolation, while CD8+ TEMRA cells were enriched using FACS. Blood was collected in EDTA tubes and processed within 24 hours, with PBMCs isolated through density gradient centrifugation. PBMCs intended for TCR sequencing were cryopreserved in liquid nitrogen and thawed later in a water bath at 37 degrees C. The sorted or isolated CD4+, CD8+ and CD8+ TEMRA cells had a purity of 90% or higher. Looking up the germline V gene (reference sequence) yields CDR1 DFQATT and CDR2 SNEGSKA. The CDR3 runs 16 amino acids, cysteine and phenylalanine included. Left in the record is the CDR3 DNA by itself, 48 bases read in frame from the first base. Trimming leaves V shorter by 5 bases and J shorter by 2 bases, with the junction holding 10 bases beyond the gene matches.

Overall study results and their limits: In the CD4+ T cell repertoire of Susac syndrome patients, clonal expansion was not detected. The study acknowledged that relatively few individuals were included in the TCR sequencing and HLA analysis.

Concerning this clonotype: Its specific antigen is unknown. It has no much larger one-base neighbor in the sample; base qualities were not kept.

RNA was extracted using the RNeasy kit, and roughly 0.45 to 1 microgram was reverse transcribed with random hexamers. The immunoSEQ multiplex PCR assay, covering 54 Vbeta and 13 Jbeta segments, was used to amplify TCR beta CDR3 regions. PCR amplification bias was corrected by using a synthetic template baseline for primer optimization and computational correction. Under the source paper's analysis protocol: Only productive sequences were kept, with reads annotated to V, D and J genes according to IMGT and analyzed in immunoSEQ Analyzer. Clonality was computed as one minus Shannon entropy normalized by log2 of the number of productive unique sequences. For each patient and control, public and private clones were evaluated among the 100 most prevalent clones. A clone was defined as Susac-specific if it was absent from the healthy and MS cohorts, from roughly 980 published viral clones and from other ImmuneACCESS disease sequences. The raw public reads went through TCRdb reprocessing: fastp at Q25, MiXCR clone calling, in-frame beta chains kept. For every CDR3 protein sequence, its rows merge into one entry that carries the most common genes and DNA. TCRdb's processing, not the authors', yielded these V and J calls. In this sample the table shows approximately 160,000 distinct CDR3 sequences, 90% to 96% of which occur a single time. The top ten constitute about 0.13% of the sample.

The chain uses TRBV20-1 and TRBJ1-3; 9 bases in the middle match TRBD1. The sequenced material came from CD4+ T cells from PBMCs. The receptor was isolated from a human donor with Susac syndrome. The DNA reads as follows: TGCAGTGCTTTGGGACAGGGACTAAAGGCTGGAAACACCATATATTTT. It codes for CSALGQGLKAGNTIYF.